Listed here are 5 T cell receptor beta chains from one sample, sequenced in a study of T cell changes during pregnancy in multiple sclerosis. Generated by immunoSEQ multiplex PCR, the TCRdb table keeps only in-frame clones and is missing some. The sample carries about 47,000 clones, about 92% recorded once. The sequences come from peripheral blood, collected in the third trimester of pregnancy. Source of these receptors: a female donor with multiple sclerosis, enrolled in a pregnancy study.

The chain has TRBV6-1 and TRBJ1-5, with a tentative D call TRBD1 (5 bases). The germline gives CDR1 MNHNS, CDR2 SASEGT. The CDR3 sequence is 16 residues long. The V gene lost 1 base and the J gene lost 2 bases, with 12 bases spanning the gap. This CDR3 reads CASSEGEGFGNQPQHF. Here the CDR3 DNA reads TGTGCCAGCAGTGAAGGGGAGGGGTTCGGCAATCAGCCCCAGCATTTT.

The V call is TRBV2, the J call TRBJ2-7; a possible D gene is TRBD2 (6 bases). The V and J ends lost 1 base and 2 bases respectively, with 12 bases between them. Germline CDR1 SNHLY, CDR2 FYNNEI. The CDR3 runs 15 residues. The CDR3 DNA follows: TGTGCCAGCAGTGAAGTAGGCGGGGCAGCCTACGAGCAGTACTTC. This sequence encodes CASSEVGGAAYEQYF.

The V and J genes are TRBV10-3 and TRBJ2-1, with D possibly TRBD2 on 5 matching bases. V was cut by 5 bases and J by 8 bases, with 10 bases left in between. Germline V gene sequence: CDR1 ENHRY, CDR2 SYGVKD. The CDR3 spans 12 residues. The CDR3 is CAISSRDDEQFF. The DNA for the CDR3 is TGTGCCATCAGTTCCCGGGATGATGAGCAGTTCTTC.

The chain links TRBV27 to TRBJ1-6; no clear D gene. Trimming took off 5 bases at V and 0 bases at J, with 5 bases between the two ends. The germline V gene has CDR1 MNHEY and CDR2 SMNVEV (reference sequence). The length of the CDR3 is 14 residues. CDR3 DNA sequence: TGTGCCAGCAGTGGGAGCTCCTATAATTCACCCCTCCACTTT. The encoded protein is CASSGSSYNSPLHF.

In this sample, this clone turned up a few times. Other DNA sequences in the sample encode the same CDR3. The gene calls are TRBV4-3 and TRBJ2-6, with D perhaps TRBD1 (6 bases). Trimming removed 0 bases at V and 2 bases at J, with 8 bases between. Looked up from germline, CDR1 is LGHNA and CDR2 is YSLEER. The CDR3 length is 16 residues. CDR3 coding DNA: TGCGCCAGCAGCCAAGATGAGGGGGCTGGGGCCAACGTCCTGACTTTC. Translating gives CASSQDEGAGANVLTF.